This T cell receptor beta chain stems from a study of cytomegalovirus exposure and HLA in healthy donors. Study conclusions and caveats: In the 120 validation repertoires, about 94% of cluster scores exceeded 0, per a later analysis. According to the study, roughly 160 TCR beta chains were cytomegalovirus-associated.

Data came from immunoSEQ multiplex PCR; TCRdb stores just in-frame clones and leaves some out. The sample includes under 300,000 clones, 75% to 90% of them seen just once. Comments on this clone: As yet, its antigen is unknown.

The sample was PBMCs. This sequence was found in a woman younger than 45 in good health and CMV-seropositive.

CDR3 sequence reads: CASQGQGNRQPQHF. The DNA for the CDR3 is TGTGCCAGCCAGGGACAGGGGAACCGTCAGCCCCAGCATTTT. This chain links TRBV2 with TRBJ1-5; TRBD1 aligns across 10 bases. This CDR3 contains 14 residues. Germline V gene lookup returns CDR1 SNHLY and CDR2 FYNNEI. V lost 8 bases, J lost 6 bases, and 7 bases stayed unmatched.